These 4 T cell receptor beta chains came from one sample sequenced in a study of T cells after yellow fever vaccination (dated by TCRdb to about 2019). Library construction relied on 5' RACE. TCRdb lists the instrument as Illumina NovaSeq 6000. TCRdb redid the processing of the public reads, applying fastp at Q25 and MiXCR, and retained in-frame beta chains. Rows merge per CDR3 protein into single entries with the most common DNA and genes. The sample yields some 240,000 distinct CDR3 sequences; more than 3.5% were counted once. 19% of the sample belongs to the ten largest clones. Read against the paper, the sample's treatment or condition label means: live attenuated yellow fever vaccine strain. The source was PBMCs, collected 15 days after the yellow fever booster vaccination. The receptors derive from a young man who received the YFV17D yellow fever vaccine.

This clonotype was counted at least ten times. This chain joins TRBV7-9 and TRBJ1-5; no clear D. Germline V gene lookup returns CDR1 SEHNR and CDR2 FQNEAQ (reference sequence). Trimming left V 3 bases short and J 4 bases short, with 7 bases between. The CDR3 sequence is 13 residues long. The CDR3 bases are TGTGCCAGCAGCTTTTTGGAGAATCAGCCCCAGCATTTT. Its protein is CASSFLENQPQHF.

The sample holds a few counts of this clonotype. The chain carries TRBV7-2 and TRBJ1-2; D gene uncertain. The CDR3 sequence is 15 residues long. Trimming shortened V by 4 bases and J by 4 bases, and 16 bases separated the two germline ends. Germline CDR1 SGHTA, CDR2 FQGNSA. The CDR3 sequence: CASSSFLMSGYGYTF. In DNA, the CDR3 is TGTGCCAGCAGCTCTTTTTTAATGAGTGGCTATGGCTACACCTTC.

This clonotype has at least ten counts. The rearrangement uses TRBV4-3 and TRBJ2-3; a possible D gene is TRBD2 (6 bases). Germline loops: CDR1 LGHNA, CDR2 YSLEER. V lost 2 bases, J lost 4 bases, and 13 bases lay in between. This CDR3 region has 15 residues. CDR3 residues: CASSQQTSLSDTQYF. In DNA form, the CDR3 reads TGCGCCAGCAGCCAACAGACTAGTTTATCAGATACGCAGTATTTT.

Of note for this clonotype: A much larger clone differs by one base, so this may be a read error. The V call is TRBV4-2, the J call TRBJ1-5; no clear D. V gave up 1 base and J gave up 8 bases, with 9 bases separating them. Germline V gene lookup returns CDR1 LGHNA and CDR2 YNFKEQ. The length of the CDR3 is 13 residues. Here the CDR3 DNA reads TGTGCCAGCAGCCAAGCCGGCTCTGAGCCCCAGCATTTT. It yields the protein CASSQAGSEPQHF.